Below, one TCR beta chain is given with its context. Its antigen is as yet unknown. Sequencing of DNA taken from cultured CD4+ T cells relied on the Oncomine TCR Beta short-read assay. Genomic DNA was isolated from CD4+ T cells that had been cultured. TCRdb processed the PCR reads anew with MiXCR; each CDR3 protein has one entry. The sample records some 10,000 distinct CDR3 sequences, 30% to 40% being singletons. Germline V CDR1 and CDR2: SGHTA, FQGNSA. The CDR3 is 15 amino acids. The V end lost 4 bases, the J end lost 7 bases, and 16 bases lay between the germline ends. Treatment: roughly ten-day PBMC culture with coronavirus spike peptide pools or control peptides (ViraFEST assay). These CD4+ T cells came from an unexposed donor, sampled before the COVID-19 pandemic (2011-2018). The sample comes from a study of vaccination and CD4 T cells after COVID-19.

The source is a human donor in good health. V is TRBV7-2 and J is TRBJ2-2; possibly TRBD2 for D (6 bases). Sequencing used CD4+ T cells from blood, cultured in vitro. The DNA for the CDR3 is TGTGCCAGCAGCTCCGGATTGGGGGGATACGGGGAGCTGTTTTTT. Its translation is CASSSGLGGYGELFF.